What follows is one TCR beta chain and its context. Which antigen it targets is not known. One base away there is no much larger clone; base qualities are not given. This sample was included in a study of cytomegalovirus exposure and HLA in healthy donors (dated by TCRdb to 2015 to 2018). About the study as a whole: An earlier analysis of approximately 600 of the donors reported about 250 Gb of sequence data and 117 million unique TCR beta sequences from 150 million to 200 million T cells. Approximately 310 gigabases of sequencing data and 70 million to 85 million unique TCR sequences were included in an early release covering several hundred HLA-typed donors. Of the roughly 410 genotyped donors, less than 90% were placed in the genetic ancestry cluster associated with self-reported Caucasian donors. The study aimed to test whether cataloging public T cell receptors could reveal signatures of past pathogen exposure. The study used immunosequencing to profile the T cell repertoires of 666 subjects and linked those repertoires to cytomegalovirus serostatus. Along with the approximately 620-subject first cohort, a separate validation cohort of about 110 different subjects was used. High-throughput TCR immunosequencing, statistical association of individual TCRs with disease status, and machine learning were combined to predict cytomegalovirus infection status. To study patterns of TCR occurrence, a later analysis re-analyzed previously published TCR beta repertoires from more than 550 donors and added high-resolution HLA genotyping. The later analysis used no new phenotypic data to find candidate immune exposures, relying instead on TCR beta sequences and their occurrence across donors. To decide whether each TCR beta V gene segment behaved as functional or pseudogenic, an earlier analysis of some 600 of the donors relied on high-throughput TCR beta sequencing. Donor age, sex, ethnicity and CMV serostatus were compiled together with the repertoire data. Genome-wide SNP genotypes for about 60% of the roughly 700 donors were used in a later genetic analysis, which treated that subset as a discovery cohort. All discovery cohort repertoires had been generated on a single sequencing platform. HLA typing included class I and class II loci at four-digit resolution. Typing coverage differed by locus: A, B, C, DRB1 and DQB1 were typed in about 629-630 donors, DQA1 in around 500, DPA1 in some 610, and DPB1 in just under 490. Roughly 5 DR-DQ haplotypes were treated as single units for association and clustering because of strong linkage in the cohort. On average, around 240,000 unique TCR beta nucleotide sequences were sequenced per donor among 398 genotyped donors of the cohort, with roughly 18% of those sequences being non-productive. Study-level results and caveats: Some IMGT-functional V segments, including TRBV6-2 and TRBV6-3, could not be told apart with the 87-base-pair reads, so those segments were excluded. The earlier analysis of 587 of the donors excluded some 15 rarely observed V segments, including chromosome 9 orphons, because counts were too low. According to a later genetic analysis, donors in an Asian-associated ancestry cluster had fewer N-insertions in productive TCRs than the approximately 630-donor mean. A later analysis found that TCR association rates varied across HLA loci, with DRB1 alleles showing the most associated TCRs and HLA-C alleles the fewest. An earlier analysis of approximately 540 of the donors showed that most TCR beta V segments appeared in productive rearrangements either about 87% or about 30% of the time, which broadly matched IMGT annotations. The sequencing pipeline was judged likely to have produced a cluster of highly shared sequence variants as a technical artifact. Linkage disequilibrium might explain the correlated functional status among segregating V segments, but an unknown experimental factor could not be excluded. It was suggested by the authors that the approach could potentially be generalized to other disease states and immunological phenotypes. The classifier was reported to diagnose cytomegalovirus status with high specificity and sensitivity in both the original and validation cohorts. In this cohort, only TCR beta chains were sequenced, and detectable features were limited by the absence of alpha or paired-chain data. The study listed 150 to 200 TCR beta chains as associated with cytomegalovirus. In a later analysis, more than 15,000 TCR beta sequences were associated with specific HLA alleles at a false discovery rate of 0.05. Because HLA typing was unavailable for some donors at each locus, only the typed subset was used in association tests. The only immune exposure information available for the cohort was CMV serostatus. A further reported finding was that TCR beta sequences accurately predicted the HLA-A and HLA-B alleles for most subjects in the first cohort. Assigning TCR associations to individual alleles was difficult when HLA alleles, especially DR and DQ, strongly co-occurred. In vitro tests confirmed that a few of the cytomegalovirus-associated TCR beta chains recognize cytomegalovirus antigens. Most TCR sequences were seen in very few donors, while some public TCRs were found in many individuals. In a later analysis, most CMV-associated TCR beta chains were found to appear HLA-restricted, with HLA associations seemingly driven largely by CMV exposure. V-gene and J-gene trimming of TCR beta chains was associated with a missense DCLRE1C variant in a later genetic analysis, and the association was replicated in an independent cohort. In a later analysis, HLA-associated TCR beta chains showed more clonal expansion and lower generation probabilities than non-associated chains that were equally common. Roughly uniform sequencing depth across donors was assumed in presence/absence analyses, although this assumption may not hold. A later analysis reported that several top co-occurrence clusters appeared linked to parvovirus B19, influenza, CMV and Epstein-Barr virus.

To prepare the library, the immunoSEQ multiplex PCR assay was applied. For the multiplex PCR, a mixture combining 60 forward primers for TCR Vbeta segments and 13 reverse primers for TCR Jbeta segments was used. The CDR3 region of rearranged TCR beta genes was amplified from genomic DNA by a multiplex PCR assay. On the Illumina HiSeq System, the amplified TCR beta libraries were sequenced as 87-base-pair reads. As for the authors' bioinformatics: In a later analysis, 80 million or so unique TCR beta chains were counted across the 500 to 700 repertoires, and roughly 9.9 million of these chains were shared by at least two donors. Raw reads were error-corrected and collapsed into unique sequences by a nearest-neighbor algorithm in which closely related sequences were merged to remove PCR and sequencing errors. Alignment of CDR3 sequences to IMGT reference sequences was used to assign V, D and J gene segments. For a sequence to be retained, a match of at least six nucleotides to both a V gene segment and a J gene segment was required. A rearrangement counted as productive if the CDR3 had no stop codons and remained in frame with V and J, and every other rearrangement counted as non-productive. Following IMGT convention, CDR3 was defined as the stretch from the second conserved V-encoded cysteine up to the conserved J-encoded phenylalanine. The earlier analysis of 587 of the donors excluded sequences that lacked an unambiguous match to a single V gene segment. In an earlier analysis of 587 of the donors, V segments were called functional above 56.7% productive rearrangements and were called segregating when the between-donor standard deviation exceeded 5%. A statistical classification framework was built for diagnosing cytomegalovirus status from the catalog of TCR beta chain sequences. V and J gene assignment, in a later analysis, came from comparing TCR nucleotide sequences with IMGT/GENE-DB human TR gene sequences. The TCRdist pipeline was used in a later analysis to assign CDR3 sequences and most-parsimonious VDJ recombination scenarios. In a later analysis, each TCR beta chain was defined by its CDR3 amino acid sequence together with its V-gene family, and reads without a unique V-gene family were excluded. As a way to deal with suspected cross-contamination and a sequencing artifact, a later analysis dropped 500 to 700 nucleotide sequences that were highly shared and had low generation probability. In a later analysis, a clonal expansion index for each public chain was calculated from normalized within-repertoire ranks of inferred template counts. A later analysis computed generation probabilities with a VDJ recombination model fitted to out-of-frame rearrangements, and checked the results against IGoR. In a later analysis, hypergeometric tests were used to score TCR-TCR, TCR-HLA and TCR-CMV co-occurrence, with a repertoire-size bias correction applied to TCR pairs. A later analysis estimated false discovery rates by permuting HLA or CMV assignments 20 times. A later analysis grouped co-occurring TCRs with DBSCAN, adding TCRdist sequence similarity when clustering within HLA-allele-positive subsets. Co-occurrence clustering excluded repertoires with fewer than 30,000 or more than 120,000 public chains, plus five with anomalous nucleotide sharing. TCRdb took over this immuneACCESS table, retaining in-frame rearrangements with V and J assigned. Such tables are incomplete; in checked studies, under half of the missing clones stem from an unresolved V gene, and the remainder is unexplained. That table furnishes V, J and clone size, whereas the DNA furnished D and trimming. The table for this sample lists around 180,000 clones; more than 85% of them were counted only once. Of the sample, approximately 2% is held by the ten largest clones.

The cysteine opens and the phenylalanine closes a CDR3 of 14 amino acids. The kept DNA is CDR3 alone, 42 bases in frame from the first base. V drops 1 base and J drops 7 bases, leaving 11 bases in between. In the germline V gene, CDR1 corresponds to KGHSH and CDR2 to LQKENI. The cohort comprised 670 or so healthy bone marrow donors. Cohort members were all nominally healthy when sampled, although unrecorded immune exposures were likely present. The donor tested CMV seronegative, placing the donor among the roughly 400 seronegative members of the cohort. Each donor provided a peripheral blood sample, and peripheral blood mononuclear cells were used for TCR beta sequencing. The Qiagen DNeasy Blood Extraction Kit was used to extract genomic DNA from the blood cell samples.

The chain uses TRBV18 and TRBJ2-1; a tentative D call is TRBD2 (5 bases match). The specimen was PBMCs. The receptor was isolated from a young woman in good health and CMV-seronegative. The CDR3 protein: CASSPRETTNEQFF. The DNA reads as follows: TGTGCCAGCTCACCACGTGAGACTACTAATGAGCAGTTCTTC.